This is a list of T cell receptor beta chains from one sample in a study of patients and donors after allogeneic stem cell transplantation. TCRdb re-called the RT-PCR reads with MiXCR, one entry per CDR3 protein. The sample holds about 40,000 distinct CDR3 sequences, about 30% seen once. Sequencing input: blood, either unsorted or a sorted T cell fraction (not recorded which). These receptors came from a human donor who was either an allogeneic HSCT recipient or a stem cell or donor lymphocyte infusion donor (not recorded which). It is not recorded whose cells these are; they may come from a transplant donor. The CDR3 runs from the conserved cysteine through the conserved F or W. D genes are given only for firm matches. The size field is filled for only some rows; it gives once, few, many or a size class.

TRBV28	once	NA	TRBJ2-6	TGTGCCAGCAAATCTTCGACTATCTCTTCTGGGGCCAACGTCCTGACTTTC	CASKSSTISSGANVLTF
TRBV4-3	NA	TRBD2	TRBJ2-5	TGCGCCAGCAGCCCCCTAAGGTCTAGCGGACACCAAGAGACCCAGTACTTC	CASSPLRSSGHQETQYF
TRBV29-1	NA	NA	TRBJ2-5	TGCAGCGTTGAAGATGGAGGGGAGGAGCGAGAGACCCAGTACTTC	CSVEDGGEERETQYF
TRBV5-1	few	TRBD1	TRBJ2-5	TGCGCCAGCAGCTGGGACAGGGAGCAAGAGACCCAGTACTTC	CASSWDREQETQYF
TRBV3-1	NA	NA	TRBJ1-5	TGTGCCAGCAGCCAAGAAGGCCAGCCCCAGCATTTT	CASSQEGQPQHF
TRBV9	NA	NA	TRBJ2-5	TGTGCCAGCAGCGGCCGGGGCAGATCCCAAGAGACCCAGTACTTC	CASSGRGRSQETQYF
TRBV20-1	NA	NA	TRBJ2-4	TGCAGTGCTAGAGATCTAGGGGCCGCCAAAAACATTCAGTACTTC	CSARDLGAAKNIQYF
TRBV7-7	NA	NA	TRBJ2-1	TGTGCTAGCAGCTTAGGGTCCGGGGGAGAGACTTACAATGAGCAGTTCTTC	CASSLGSGGETYNEQFF
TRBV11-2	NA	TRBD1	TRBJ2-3	TGTGCCAGCACAGGGGGATTTAGCACAGATACGCAGTATTTT	CASTGGFSTDTQYF
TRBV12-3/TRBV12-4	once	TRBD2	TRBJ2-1	TGTGCCAGCAGCCCCCGGCGGGAGGTGCAGTTCTTC	CASSPRREVQFF
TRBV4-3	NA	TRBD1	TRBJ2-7	TGCGCCAGCAGCCCACGGACAGGGTTGCACGAGCAGTACTTC	CASSPRTGLHEQYF
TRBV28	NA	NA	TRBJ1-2	TGTGCCAGCAGCGCGACAGGCCGCCCTGGCTACACCTTC	CASSATGRPGYTF
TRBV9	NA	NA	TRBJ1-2	TGTGCCAGCAGCGTGGGACACGGGGGGAACTATGGCTACACCTTC	CASSVGHGGNYGYTF
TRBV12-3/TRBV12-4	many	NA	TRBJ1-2	TGTGCCAGCAGTTGGGACGGACCTAACTATGGCTACACCTTC	CASSWDGPNYGYTF
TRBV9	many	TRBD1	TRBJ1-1	TGTGCCAGCAGCTACAGGGGAGATACTGAAGCTTTCTTT	CASSYRGDTEAFF
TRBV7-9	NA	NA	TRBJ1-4	TGTGCCAGCAGCTCGGCGGGGCTGGCTAATGAAAAACTGTTTTTT	CASSSAGLANEKLFF
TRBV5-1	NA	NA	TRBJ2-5	TGCGCCAGCAGCTTGGGCGCGGTCCAAGAGACCCAGTACTTC	CASSLGAVQETQYF
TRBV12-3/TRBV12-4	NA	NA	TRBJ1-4	TGTGCCAGCAGTTTGCGCCTGGGAAGGGTGTTTTTT	CASSLRLGRVFF
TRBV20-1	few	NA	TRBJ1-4	TGCAGTGCTAGAGCCTGGGGATTGAACATTGTCGGTAATGAAAAACTGTTTTTT	CSARAWGLNIVGNEKLFF
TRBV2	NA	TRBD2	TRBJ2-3	TGTGCCAGCAGTGAAGGTCGGCTAGCGGGAGGAAGCACAGATACGCAGTATTTT	CASSEGRLAGGSTDTQYF
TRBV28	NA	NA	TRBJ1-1	TGTGCCAGCAGTTCAGTAATGAACACTGAAGCTTTCTTT	CASSSVMNTEAFF
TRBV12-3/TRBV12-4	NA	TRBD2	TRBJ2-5	TGTGCCAGCAGTTTAACACTTAGCGGGAGAAAGACCCAGTACTTC	CASSLTLSGRKTQYF
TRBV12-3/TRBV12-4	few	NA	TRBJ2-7	TGTGCCAGCAGTTTCTCGCTAACCTACGAGCAGTACTTC	CASSFSLTYEQYF